One and the same sample provided the 19 T cell receptor beta chains below, sequenced in a study of OX40 agonist ivuxolimab in advanced cancers. The assay was immunoSEQ multiplex PCR, and TCRdb's table has in-frame clones only and misses some. The sample carries around 74,000 clones, 65% to 90% recorded once. This material consisted of CD4+ or CD8+ T cells sorted from blood, taken in a trial of the OX40 agonist ivuxolimab. The receptors stem from an adult with an advanced solid tumor such as melanoma, head and neck, liver or kidney cancer.

V gene TRBV6-5 combines with J gene TRBJ2-7; a weak D match, TRBD1 (7 bases). Germline lookup yields CDR1 MNHEY and CDR2 SVGAGI. Between the trimmed V and J ends, which lost 4 bases and 5 bases, there was a span of 15 bases. The CDR3 is made up of 14 amino acids. The CDR3 DNA follows: TGTGCCAGCAGTTTCAGGGGGGCGCCGAACGAGCAGTACTTC. It codes for CASSFRGAPNEQYF.

The chain is built from TRBV7-2 and TRBJ1-6; TRBD1 matches at 7 bases. This CDR3 is built from 17 residues. The V gene's germline CDR1 is SGHTA and CDR2 FQGNSA. J lost 7 bases, V lost 5 bases, and 14 bases had no gene match. In DNA, the CDR3 is TGTGCCAGCAGCCCCGCCCCGGTGGACAGGAGGAATTCACCCCTCCACTTT. It is translated as CASSPAPVDRRNSPLHF.

The chain couples TRBV30 to TRBJ1-2, with D unclear. V was clipped by 1 base and J by 5 bases, with 5 bases between them. Germline-derived CDR1 and CDR2 are GTSNPN and SVGIG (reference sequence). This CDR3 is built from 11 residues. The chain's CDR3 is CAWSDRYGYTF. The CDR3 DNA is TGTGCCTGGAGTGATAGGTATGGCTACACCTTC.

The rearrangement joins TRBV6-1 to TRBJ1-5; D call uncertain. V was pared by 6 bases and J by 0 bases, with 9 bases between. Looked up from germline, CDR1 is MNHNS and CDR2 is SASEGT. CDR3 size: 14 residues. The CDR3 sequence: CASRRGYSNQPQHF. CDR3 coding DNA: TGTGCCAGCAGGCGGGGATATAGCAATCAGCCCCAGCATTTT.

This chain connects TRBV18 to TRBJ2-7, with D unresolved. Trimming pared 3 bases from V and 0 bases from J, leaving 12 bases between. The CDR3 has 15 residues. The V gene's germline CDR1 is KGHSH and CDR2 LQKENI. CDR3 nucleotide sequence: TGTGCCAGCTCACCCGCCGGAAGGGACTCCTACGAGCAGTACTTC. Translation: CASSPAGRDSYEQYF.

The rearrangement links TRBV5-5 to TRBJ2-5; TRBD2 matches 14 bases. V shed 4 bases, J shed 0 bases, and the junction held 5 bases outside the gene matches. CDR3 length equals 17 residues. CDR1 SGHKS and CDR2 YYEKEE come from the germline V gene (reference sequence). CDR3 sequence (DNA): TGTGCCAGCAGCGCTGGGACTAGCGGGAGCTACCAAGAGACCCAGTACTTC. Translating it yields CASSAGTSGSYQETQYF.

A note on this clone: Relative to the germline gene, one junction end is altered; a read error may explain this. The chain couples TRBV7-7 to TRBJ2-5, with D possibly TRBD2 on 6 matching bases. This CDR3 region has 15 residues. Looked up from germline, CDR1 is SSHAT and CDR2 is FNYEAQ (reference sequence). The CDR3 sequence: CASSQVGGTQETQYF. CDR3 bases: TGTGCTAGCAGCCAGGTCGGGGGTACCCAAGAGACCCAGTACTTC.

V gene TRBV4-2 combines with J gene TRBJ2-1; TRBD1 is a possible D gene (5 bases). CDR1 is LGHNA, CDR2 YNFKEQ, per germline. Trimming stripped 1 base from V and 8 bases from J, with 18 bases between. CDR3 length: 16 residues. The CDR3 sequence is CASSQVFRGPIDEQFF. In DNA form, the CDR3 reads TGTGCCAGCAGCCAAGTTTTTAGGGGTCCCATAGATGAGCAGTTCTTC.

This chain links TRBV7-2 with TRBJ2-5; 13 bases line up with TRBD2. The J segment lost 0 bases and the V segment lost 2 bases, leaving 9 bases of the junction unmatched. This CDR3 is 19 amino acids long. Germline loops: CDR1 SGHTA, CDR2 FQGNSA. DNA of the CDR3: TGTGCCAGCAGCTTACTGCCGGGACTAGCGGGGCCTAACCAAGAGACCCAGTACTTC. Translating it yields CASSLLPGLAGPNQETQYF.

The table lists this clone with a few counts. The V and J genes are TRBV6-1 and TRBJ1-3; possible D gene TRBD1, 5 bases. This CDR3 is 12 amino acids long. CDR1 is MNHNS and CDR2 is SASEGT in the germline V gene. Trimming pared 1 base from V and 10 bases from J, leaving 8 bases between. CDR3 in amino acids: CASSEGQFTIYF. In nucleotides, the CDR3 is TGTGCCAGCAGTGAAGGACAGTTTACCATATATTTT.

The chain couples TRBV6-5 to TRBJ1-2; no reliable D call. The V gene lost 6 bases and the J gene lost 2 bases, with 10 bases spanning the gap. The CDR3 spans 13 residues. CDR1 and CDR2 (germline): MNHEY, SVGAGI. The CDR3: CASRLGNNYGYTF. The CDR3 nucleotides are TGTGCCAGCAGGTTGGGGAACAACTATGGCTACACCTTC.

V gene TRBV7-9 combines with J gene TRBJ1-2; 7 bases fit TRBD1. Germline V gene sequence: CDR1 SEHNR, CDR2 FQNEAQ (reference sequence). The CDR3 contains 16 residues. Trimming cost V 1 base and J 8 bases; bases outside gene matches: 13. This CDR3 is CASSLGGATGAKGYTF. In DNA form, the CDR3 reads TGTGCCAGCAGCTTAGGGGGTGCCACAGGGGCAAAAGGCTACACCTTC. The full variable domain, its missing parts supplied by reference TRBV7-9 and TRBJ1-2, is DTGVSQNPRHKITKRGQNVTFRCDPISEHNRLYWYRQTLGQGPEFLTYFQNEAQLEKSRLLSDRFSAERPKGSFSTLEIQRTEQGDSAMYLCASSLGGATGAKGYTFGSGTRLTVV.

This chain connects TRBV29-1 to TRBJ2-7; 11 bases match TRBD1. Trimming took 4 bases from V and 3 from J; bases not matched to a gene: 14. Germline CDR1 is SQVTM and CDR2 is ANQGSEA. CDR3 size: 17 residues. CDR3 protein: CSVAPLTDRGPYYEQYF. In DNA form, the CDR3 reads TGCAGCGTTGCCCCTCTGACGGACAGGGGGCCCTACTACGAGCAGTACTTC.

The V and J genes are TRBV19 and TRBJ2-5; TRBD1 aligns across 7 bases. The trim removed 4 bases at V and 2 bases at J, leaving 4 bases unmatched. Germline loops: CDR1 LNHDA, CDR2 SQIVND (reference sequence). CDR3 length: 14 amino acids. The CDR3 is CASSRGTVQETQYF. The CDR3 DNA follows: TGTGCCAGTAGTAGGGGGACAGTACAAGAGACCCAGTACTTC. Complete variable domain (other parts from reference TRBV19 and TRBJ2-5): DGGITQSPKYLFRKEGQNVTLSCEQNLNHDAMYWYRQDPGQGLRLIYYSQIVNDFQKGDIAEGYSVSREKKESFPLTVTSAQKNPTAFYLCASSRGTVQETQYFGPGTRLLVL.

The J gene is TRBJ2-3, the V gene TRBV27; 12 nucleotides agree with TRBD2. The V gene's germline CDR1 is MNHEY and CDR2 SMNVEV (reference sequence). The CDR3 sequence is 17 residues long. The V gene end was trimmed by 6 bases and the J gene end by 5 bases; junction bases not matched to a gene: 12. DNA of the CDR3: TGTGCCAGCAGCCCTCCCCTAGCGGGGGGGCGATTAGATACGCAGTATTTT. Translated: CASSPPLAGGRLDTQYF.

The chain carries TRBV7-2 and TRBJ1-4; 7 bases fit TRBD1. J gave up 7 bases and V 5 bases, and 10 bases lay outside the gene matches. The V gene's germline CDR1 is SGHTA and CDR2 FQGNSA. The CDR3 covers 15 residues. The CDR3 DNA reads TGTGCCAGCAGCCCAAGGGGACAGAACCTTGAAAAACTGTTTTTT. Its protein is CASSPRGQNLEKLFF.

The chain carries TRBV6-5 and TRBJ2-1, with D maybe TRBD2 (6 bases). The germline V and J ends were trimmed by 6 bases and 13 bases, with 13 bases remaining between them. Germline lookup yields CDR1 MNHEY and CDR2 SVGAGI. This CDR3 spans 11 amino acids. The CDR3 DNA reads TGTGCCAGCAGCCTGGGACTTTTACAGTTCTTC. It yields the protein CASSLGLLQFF.

The V call is TRBV7-2, the J call TRBJ2-3; D perhaps matches TRBD2 (5 bases). Trimming pared 3 bases from V and 2 bases from J, leaving 15 bases between. Germline V lookup: CDR1 SGHTA, CDR2 FQGNSA. This CDR3 is 16 amino acids long. The CDR3 is CASSFSTGIATDTQYF. The CDR3 DNA reads TGTGCCAGCAGCTTTTCGACCGGGATTGCCACAGATACGCAGTATTTT.

The gene calls are TRBV19 and TRBJ2-2; 11 positions agree with TRBD1. CDR3 size: 16 residues. The J segment lost 7 bases and the V segment lost 7 bases, leaving 11 bases of the junction unmatched. The germline V gene has CDR1 LNHDA and CDR2 SQIVND (reference sequence). The CDR3 here is CASNIPGTGGVGELFF. The CDR3 bases are TGTGCCAGTAATATTCCCGGGACAGGGGGAGTCGGGGAGCTGTTTTTT.